This entry lists 29 T cell receptor beta chains sequenced from one sample in a study of blood T cell repertoires in COVID-19. Repertoires were generated with immunoSEQ multiplex PCR, while TCRdb's copy carries only in-frame clones and drops some. The table shows roughly 130,000 clones, with 65% to 85% occurring only once. The material sequenced was peripheral blood. These receptors came from a man between 65 and 85 years old with acute or convalescent COVID-19.

This sequence joins TRBV13 and TRBJ1-2, with 10 bases identical to TRBD1. Germline CDR1 reads PRHDT; CDR2 reads FYEKMQ (reference sequence). Trimming removed 5 bases from V and 8 bases from J; junction bases left unmatched: 11. This CDR3 region has 15 residues. The DNA for the CDR3 is TGTGCCAGCAGCCCATACGTGACAGGGGGCTTGGGCTACACCTTC. It translates to CASSPYVTGGLGYTF.

In regard to this clone: The junction and the germline gene differ at one end; a read error may be behind it. The rearrangement joins TRBV4-1 to TRBJ1-6; no clear D gene. The CDR3 has 15 amino acids. Germline values: CDR1 MGHRA, CDR2 YSYEKL. The CDR3 loop reads CASSRQVSDNSPLHF. CDR3 DNA: TGCGCCAGCAGCCGGCAGGTCTCCGATAATTCACCCCTCCACTTT.

This chain connects TRBV7-2 to TRBJ2-7; D possibly corresponds to TRBD2 (5 bases). V lost 1 base to trimming and J lost 3 bases, with 7 bases between them. Germline CDR1 and CDR2: SGHTA and FQGNSA. There are 13 residues in the CDR3. The CDR3 coding sequence is TGTGCCAGCAGCTTAGTTCGGGGCTACGAGCAGTACTTC. Amino acid sequence: CASSLVRGYEQYF.

V usage is TRBV5-1 and J usage is TRBJ2-7; 13 bases fit TRBD2. The germline V gene encodes CDR1 SGHRS and CDR2 YFSETQ. The junction had 6 bases not matched to a gene; V was cut back by 0 bases and J by 0 bases. The CDR3 loop spans 18 amino acids. The CDR3 is CASSLARTSGGLSYEQYF. CDR3 nucleotide sequence: TGCGCCAGCAGCTTGGCTCGGACTAGCGGGGGACTCTCCTACGAGCAGTACTTC.

The chain is built from TRBV6-6 and TRBJ1-4; 7 bases map to TRBD1. The CDR3 length is 14 residues. Germline CDR1 and CDR2: MNHNY and SVGAGI (reference sequence). The junction had 10 bases not matched to a gene; V was cut back by 7 bases and J by 8 bases. This CDR3 is CASNEGGRGEKLFF. The CDR3 DNA is TGTGCCAGCAACGAAGGGGGCAGAGGGGAAAAACTGTTTTTT.

A few counts support this clone. J is TRBJ2-1 and V is TRBV20-1, with 8 bases lining up with TRBD1. J gave up 3 bases and V 3 bases, and 7 bases lay outside the gene matches. CDR1 DFQATT and CDR2 SNEGSKA come from the germline V gene (reference sequence). CDR3 size: 15 residues. The CDR3: CSASSEDRDYNEQFF. CDR3 nucleotides: TGCAGTGCTAGTTCCGAGGACAGGGACTACAATGAGCAGTTCTTC.

This clone was detected ten times or more. The junction departs from germline at one end; a sequencing error may be responsible. The chain carries TRBV6-5 and TRBJ2-1, with a tentative D call TRBD2 (5 bases). The CDR3 runs 13 residues. Germline V gene sequence: CDR1 MNHEY, CDR2 SVGAGI. The CDR3 is CASRRFIQHPGIF. CDR3 bases: TGTGCCAGCAGGCGGTTTATACAGCACCCCGGGATCTTC.

The chain employs TRBV27 and TRBJ1-5; TRBD1 might be the D (6 bases). V lost 6 bases, J lost 3 bases, and 15 bases lay in between. The CDR3 extends over 15 amino acids. CDR1 MNHEY and CDR2 SMNVEV come from the germline V gene (reference sequence). CDR3 DNA: TGTGCCAGCAGGATCAGACAGGTTCTCAATCAGCCCCAGCATTTT. Translation: CASRIRQVLNQPQHF.

The chain links TRBV14 to TRBJ1-2; 8 bases line up with TRBD1. This CDR3 is 15 amino acids long. V lost 2 bases and J lost 5; bases outside the gene matches: 7. CDR1 and CDR2 from the germline V gene are SGHDN and FVKESK. DNA for the CDR3: TGTGCCAGCAGCCAACCCCGGACAGGGCCGTATGGCTACACCTTC. Translating it yields CASSQPRTGPYGYTF.

This chain links TRBV4-1 with TRBJ2-1, with D maybe TRBD2 (7 bases). The ends were cut back, 0 bases at V and 2 bases at J, with 14 bases in the middle. From germline, CDR1 is MGHRA and CDR2 YSYEKL. The CDR3 length is 17 residues. This CDR3 reads CASSQDLGGATYNEQFF. DNA of the CDR3: TGCGCCAGCAGCCAAGATTTGGGGGGGGCGACCTACAATGAGCAGTTCTTC.

The genes are TRBV6-2 or TRBV6-3 and TRBJ2-3, with a possible D match to TRBD2 (5 bases). Germline V gene data show CDR1 as MNHEY and CDR2 as SVGEGT. V was trimmed by 1 base and J by 1 base, leaving 12 bases between them. CDR3 length equals 16 residues. The CDR3 sequence: CASSYFQEVGTDTQYF. The CDR3 coding sequence is TGTGCCAGCAGTTACTTTCAGGAGGTCGGCACAGATACGCAGTATTTT.

This clone was recorded once. The rearrangement links TRBV3-1 (or the pseudogene TRBV3-2) to TRBJ2-7; TRBD2 matches at 9 bases. Trimming at V came to 6 bases and at J to 1 base, leaving 22 bases not matched to a gene. CDR3 size: 20 residues. Germline V CDR1 and CDR2: LGHDT, YNNKEL (reference sequence). This CDR3 is CASSPPRGVAGAPRSYEQYF. The CDR3 nucleotides read TGTGCCAGCAGTCCCCCGCGGGGCGTAGCGGGGGCTCCCCGTTCCTACGAGCAGTACTTC.

This chain joins TRBV19 and TRBJ1-5; 7 bases match TRBD1. The V and J ends lost 7 bases and 2 bases, in that order; junction bases with no gene match: 11. Germline CDR1 LNHDA, CDR2 SQIVND (reference sequence). The CDR3 is 16 amino acids. CDR3 residues: CASILRQGLGNQPQHF. Here the CDR3 DNA reads TGTGCCAGTATTCTCCGACAGGGTCTTGGCAATCAGCCCCAGCATTTT.

The chain combines TRBV7-6 with TRBJ1-6; D may be TRBD1 (6 bases). The CDR3 contains 16 residues. Trimming took off 1 base at V and 9 bases at J, with 16 bases between the two ends. Germline CDR1 and CDR2: SGHVS and FNYEAQ. The CDR3 loop is CASSLVQGPEGSPLHF. As DNA, the CDR3 is TGTGCCAGCAGCTTAGTTCAGGGGCCCGAGGGTTCACCCCTCCACTTT.

V is TRBV7-9 and J is TRBJ2-2; 10 positions agree with TRBD1. The CDR3 consists of 17 residues. Germline assignment: CDR1 SEHNR and CDR2 FQNEAQ (reference sequence). After removal of 5 bases from V and 4 bases from J, the junction contained 10 bases not matched to a gene. CDR3 sequence reads: CASSVLGTGVGTGELFF. CDR3 nucleotides: TGTGCCAGCAGCGTGCTGGGGACAGGGGTCGGCACCGGGGAGCTGTTTTTT.

This clone was counted a few times. V gene TRBV18 combines with J gene TRBJ1-1; tentative D call: TRBD1 (5 bases). This CDR3 contains 16 residues. Trimming stripped 0 bases from V and 7 bases from J, with 18 bases between. Germline CDR1 and CDR2: KGHSH and LQKENI. The CDR3 sequence is CASSPPGREIRIEAFF. As DNA, the CDR3 is TGTGCCAGCTCACCACCGGGACGGGAGATCAGGATTGAAGCTTTCTTT.

The chain couples TRBV28 to TRBJ1-1; D gene ambiguous. The V gene's germline CDR1 is MDHEN and CDR2 SYDVKM. The V gene lost 3 bases and the J gene lost 2 bases, with 7 bases spanning the gap. The CDR3 loop spans 13 amino acids. The CDR3 loop reads CASSLRQNTEAFF. The CDR3 bases are TGTGCCAGCAGTTTGCGTCAAAACACTGAAGCTTTCTTT. Based on the CDR3 plus reference TRBV28 and TRBJ1-1, the full variable domain is DVKVTQSSRYLVKRTGEKVFLECVQDMDHENMFWYRQDPGLGLRLIYFSYDVKMKEKGDIPEGYSVSREKKERFSLILESASTNQTSMYLCASSLRQNTEAFFGQGTRLTVV.

The chain is built from TRBV6-1 and TRBJ2-5; 9 nucleotides line up with TRBD1. Germline lookup yields CDR1 MNHNS and CDR2 SASEGT. The CDR3 length is 16 residues. J lost 2 bases, V lost 3 bases, and 7 bases had no gene match. For the CDR3, the DNA is TGTGCCAGCAGTGAGCTCGTAGACAGGGGGCAAGAGACCCAGTACTTC. Its protein is CASSELVDRGQETQYF.

The chain uses TRBV27 and TRBJ1-2; D is unclear. Germline V lookup: CDR1 MNHEY, CDR2 SMNVEV (reference sequence). Between the trimmed V and J ends, which lost 2 bases and 3 bases, there was a span of 7 bases. There are 13 residues in the CDR3. The CDR3 reads CASSLRVDYGYTF. CDR3 nucleotide sequence: TGTGCCAGCAGTTTAAGAGTGGACTATGGCTACACCTTC.

This clone was counted only a few times. The chain links TRBV6-5 to TRBJ1-3; 7 bases fit TRBD1. The germline V gene has CDR1 MNHEY and CDR2 SVGAGI. CDR3 size: 14 residues. V was pared by 6 bases and J by 4 bases, with 6 bases of the junction left unmatched. The CDR3, as DNA: TGTGCCAGCAGCCGACAGGGCTCCGGAAACACCATATATTTT. Its translation is CASSRQGSGNTIYF.

The rearrangement links TRBV6-5 to TRBJ2-2, with 8 bases identical to TRBD1. The J segment lost 6 bases and the V segment lost 4 bases, leaving 7 bases of the junction unmatched. Germline assignment: CDR1 MNHEY and CDR2 SVGAGI. The CDR3 is 15 amino acids. CDR3 region: CASSLGQGAPGELFF. The CDR3 DNA follows: TGTGCCAGCAGTTTAGGGCAGGGGGCGCCCGGGGAGCTGTTTTTT.

The chain uses TRBV9 and TRBJ2-3, with a tentative D call TRBD1 (6 bases). CDR3 length: 15 amino acids. V lost 5 bases and J 1 base, leaving 14 bases between the germline ends. Germline-derived CDR1 and CDR2 are SGDLS and YYNGEE. CDR3: CASRAGQTGTDTQYF. The CDR3 DNA is TGTGCCAGCAGAGCCGGACAGACCGGCACAGATACGCAGTATTTT.

The V call is TRBV27, the J call TRBJ1-6; a possible D gene is TRBD1 (5 bases). The V gene's germline CDR1 is MNHEY and CDR2 SMNVEV (reference sequence). The CDR3 is made up of 15 amino acids. V shed 2 bases and J shed 7 bases, with 12 bases lying between them. The DNA of the CDR3 is TGTGCCAGCAGTTTAGAGGCGGGGGAAAATTCACCCCTCCACTTT. Protein: CASSLEAGENSPLHF.

The chain is built from TRBV3-1 (or the pseudogene TRBV3-2) and TRBJ2-7; D is perhaps TRBD1 (5 bases). The length of the CDR3 is 12 residues. The V gene's germline CDR1 is LGHDT and CDR2 YNNKEL (reference sequence). V gave up 4 bases and J gave up 6 bases, with 10 bases separating them. The CDR3 reads CASSLYRGEQYF. DNA for the CDR3: TGTGCCAGCAGCCTTTATAGGGGCGAGCAGTACTTC.

This rearrangement joins TRBV28 to TRBJ1-2; D unresolved. The CDR3 has 15 amino acids. CDR1 MDHEN and CDR2 SYDVKM come from the germline V gene. Trimming pared 8 bases from V and 3 bases from J, leaving 19 bases between. DNA of the CDR3: TGTGCCAGCCTCGAAACCCTACCCGGGGACTATGGCTACACCTTC. Translating gives CASLETLPGDYGYTF.

This sequence joins TRBV3-1 (or the pseudogene TRBV3-2) and TRBJ1-2, with a tentative D call TRBD1 (5 bases). Germline V lookup: CDR1 LGHDT, CDR2 YNNKEL (reference sequence). The CDR3 spans 17 residues. V was pared by 3 bases and J by 4 bases, with 21 bases between. CDR3 protein: CASSHLRTERGGYGYTF. The CDR3 DNA is TGTGCCAGCAGCCACCTTCGGACGGAGCGGGGCGGCTATGGCTACACCTTC.

The V call is TRBV5-6, the J call TRBJ2-1; D remains unclear. This CDR3 has 14 residues. CDR1 and CDR2 (germline): SGHDT, YYEEEE. Trimming removed 4 bases at V and 0 bases at J, with 8 bases between. The CDR3 DNA reads TGTGCCAGCAGCAGTGTCAGCTCCTACAATGAGCAGTTCTTC. It codes for CASSSVSSYNEQFF. Based on the CDR3 plus reference TRBV5-6 and TRBJ2-1, the full variable domain is DAGVTQSPTHLIKTRGQQVTLRCSPKSGHDTVSWYQQALGQGPQFIFQYYEEEERQRGNFPDRFSGHQFPNYSSELNVNALLLGDSALYLCASSSVSSYNEQFFGPGTRLTVL.

The rearrangement joins TRBV19 to TRBJ2-2; 8 bases are shared with TRBD1. The CDR3 has 17 residues. Per the germline V gene, CDR1 is LNHDA and CDR2 is SQIVND (reference sequence). Trimming removed 6 bases from V and 0 bases from J; junction bases left unmatched: 9. The CDR3 DNA is TGTGCCAGTAGAAGCCGGACAGGGCAAGCGAACACCGGGGAGCTGTTTTTT. This translates into CASRSRTGQANTGELFF.

This chain uses TRBV19 with TRBJ1-2, with 7 bases that match TRBD1. The ends lost 10 bases at V and 8 bases at J; junction bases unmatched: 13. Germline CDR1 is LNHDA and CDR2 is SQIVND (reference sequence). The CDR3 length is 13 residues. The CDR3 coding sequence is TGTGCCACCCAGGTAGGGGGCTTGCAGGGCTACACCTTC. This gives the protein CATQVGGLQGYTF.